Listed here are 4 T cell receptor beta chains from one sample, sequenced in a study of identical twins. A single record per CDR3 protein comes from TCRdb applying MiXCR to the 5' RACE reads. The sample comprises some 1,700,000 distinct CDR3 sequences, about 30% of which are singletons, and 0.27% rests with the top ten. The sequencing sample was made of cord blood. The receptors here all came from a newborn girl in good health.

The sample holds many counts of this clonotype. An end of the junction differs from the germline gene, which may be a read error. The rearrangement joins TRBV5-1 to TRBJ1-1; 7 bases fit TRBD1. The CDR3 spans 14 residues. Germline CDR1 SGHRS, CDR2 YFSETQ. The chain's CDR3 is CASSLRGQNTEAFF. The CDR3 coding sequence is TGTGCCAGCAGCTTAAGGGGGCAGAACACTGAAGCTTTCTTT.

This sequence joins TRBV20-1 and TRBJ1-5; no clear D. The V gene's germline CDR1 is DFQATT and CDR2 SNEGSKA (reference sequence). CDR3 length: 14 residues. V lost 6 bases, J lost 0 bases, and 12 bases lay in between. The CDR3 bases are TGCAGTGCCGATAGACTCCCTAGCAATCAGCCCCAGCATTTT. Its translation: CSADRLPSNQPQHF.

This clonotype was seen a handful of times. The chain uses TRBV10-3 and TRBJ2-7; 11 bases are shared with TRBD2. Germline lookup yields CDR1 ENHRY and CDR2 SYGVKD. The CDR3 consists of 14 residues. V was clipped by 5 bases and J by 3 bases; unmatched bases: 3. This CDR3 reads CAISPTSGSYEQYF. CDR3 coding DNA: TGTGCCATCAGTCCAACTAGCGGGAGCTACGAGCAGTACTTC.

This clonotype was observed at least ten times. The junction departs from the called germline gene at one end, perhaps through a read error. This chain uses TRBV5-1 with TRBJ1-2, with 8 bases that match TRBD1. The CDR3 length is 14 residues. Germline lookup yields CDR1 SGHRS and CDR2 YFSETQ. The CDR3 region is CASSLKTGGYGYTF. In nucleotides, the CDR3 is TGTGCCAGCAGCTTAAAAACAGGGGGCTATGGCTACACCTTC.